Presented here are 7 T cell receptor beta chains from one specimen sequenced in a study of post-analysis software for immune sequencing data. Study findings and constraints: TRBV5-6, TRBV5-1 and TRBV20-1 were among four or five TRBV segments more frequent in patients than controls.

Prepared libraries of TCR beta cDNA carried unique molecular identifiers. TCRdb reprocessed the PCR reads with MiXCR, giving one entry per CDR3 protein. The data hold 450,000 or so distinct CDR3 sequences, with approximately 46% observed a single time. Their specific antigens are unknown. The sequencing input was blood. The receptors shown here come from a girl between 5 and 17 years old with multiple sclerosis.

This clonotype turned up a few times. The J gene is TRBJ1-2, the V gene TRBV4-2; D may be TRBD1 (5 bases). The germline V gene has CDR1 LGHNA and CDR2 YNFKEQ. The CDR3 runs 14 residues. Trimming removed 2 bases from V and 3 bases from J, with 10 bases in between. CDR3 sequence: CASSQFGTDYGYTF. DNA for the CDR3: TGTGCCAGCAGCCAATTCGGGACCGACTATGGCTACACCTTC.

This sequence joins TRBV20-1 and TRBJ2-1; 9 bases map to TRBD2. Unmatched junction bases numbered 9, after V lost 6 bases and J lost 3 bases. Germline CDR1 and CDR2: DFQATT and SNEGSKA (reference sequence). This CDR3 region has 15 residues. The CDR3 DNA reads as TGCAGTGCCAACCTTATAGCGGGAGTCTACAATGAGCAGTTCTTC. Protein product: CSANLIAGVYNEQFF.

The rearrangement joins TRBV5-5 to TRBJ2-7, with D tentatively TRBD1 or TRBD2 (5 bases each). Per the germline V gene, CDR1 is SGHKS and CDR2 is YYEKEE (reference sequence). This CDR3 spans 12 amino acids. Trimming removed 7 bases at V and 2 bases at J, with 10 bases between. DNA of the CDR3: TGTGCCAGCTTGGGGGATGCCTACGAGCAGTACTTC. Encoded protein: CASLGDAYEQYF.

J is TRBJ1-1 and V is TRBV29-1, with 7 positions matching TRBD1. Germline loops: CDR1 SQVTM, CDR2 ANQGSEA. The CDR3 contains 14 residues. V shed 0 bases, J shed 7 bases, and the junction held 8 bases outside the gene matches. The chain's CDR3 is CSVEDLTGRDEAFF. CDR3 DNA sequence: TGCAGCGTTGAAGATTTGACAGGGAGGGATGAAGCTTTCTTT.

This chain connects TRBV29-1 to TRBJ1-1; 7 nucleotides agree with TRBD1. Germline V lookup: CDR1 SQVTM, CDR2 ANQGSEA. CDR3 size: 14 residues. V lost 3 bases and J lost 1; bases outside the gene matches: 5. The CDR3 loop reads CSVEGRQGNTEAFF. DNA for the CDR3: TGCAGCGTTGAGGGTCGACAGGGGAACACTGAAGCTTTCTTT.

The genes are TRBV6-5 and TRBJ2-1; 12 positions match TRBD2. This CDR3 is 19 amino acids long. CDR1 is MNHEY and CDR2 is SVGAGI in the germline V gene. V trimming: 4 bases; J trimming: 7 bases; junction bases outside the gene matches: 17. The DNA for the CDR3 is TGTGCCAGCAGTTCCACCTCAGCCAGACTAGCGGGAGTGGGGAATGAGCAGTTCTTC. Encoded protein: CASSSTSARLAGVGNEQFF.

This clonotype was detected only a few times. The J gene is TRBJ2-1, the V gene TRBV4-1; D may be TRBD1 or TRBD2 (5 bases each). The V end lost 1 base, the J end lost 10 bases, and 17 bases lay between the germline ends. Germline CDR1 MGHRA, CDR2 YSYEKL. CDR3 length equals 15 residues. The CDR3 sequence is CASSQVSAAREEQFF. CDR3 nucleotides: TGCGCCAGCAGCCAAGTGTCAGCGGCCAGGGAGGAGCAGTTCTTC.